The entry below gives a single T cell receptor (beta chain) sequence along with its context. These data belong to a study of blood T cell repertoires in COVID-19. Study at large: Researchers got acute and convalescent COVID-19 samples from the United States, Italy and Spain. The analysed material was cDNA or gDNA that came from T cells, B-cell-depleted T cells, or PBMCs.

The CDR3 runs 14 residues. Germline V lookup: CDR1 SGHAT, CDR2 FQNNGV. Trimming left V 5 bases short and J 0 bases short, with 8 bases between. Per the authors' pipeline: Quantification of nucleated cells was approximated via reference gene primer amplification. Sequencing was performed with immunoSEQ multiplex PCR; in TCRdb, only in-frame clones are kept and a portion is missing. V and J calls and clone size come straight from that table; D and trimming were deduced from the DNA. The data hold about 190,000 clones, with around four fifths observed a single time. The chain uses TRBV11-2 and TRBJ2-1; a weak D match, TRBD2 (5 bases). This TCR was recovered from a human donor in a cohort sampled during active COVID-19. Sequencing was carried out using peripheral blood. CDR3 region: CASSQRSSYNEQFF. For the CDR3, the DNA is TGTGCCAGCAGCCAGCGGAGCTCCTACAATGAGCAGTTCTTC.